The TCR beta chain under discussion was sequenced for a study of Tregs in tolerant kidney transplant recipients. General observations from the study: Biological reproducibility was not directly addressed in this study. Validation in larger populations is needed because few patients were studied.

The protocol was immunoSEQ multiplex PCR, while the TCRdb copy is restricted to in-frame clones and leaves out a portion. The sample has some 68,000 clones, over 80% seen once. Looked up from germline, CDR1 is ENHRY and CDR2 is SYGVKD. CDR3 length: 14 residues. V shed 11 bases and J shed 4 bases, with 19 bases lying between them. Details on this clone: What it recognizes is unknown.

CD4+CD25+CD127- Tregs, CD4+CD25- non-Tregs, CD4 and CD8 cells were sorted. The sample comprised CD4+ T cells from blood. The gene calls are TRBV10-3 and TRBJ2-3, with unresolved D. The TCR originated in a human donor in good health. This CDR3 reads CASQDGQGPDTQYF. In DNA form, the CDR3 reads TGTGCCTCCCAAGATGGGCAAGGGCCAGATACGCAGTATTTT.